This TCR beta chain is from a study of long-term antiretroviral therapy in people with HIV. Broader study findings: The data indicate that diversity increased after ART but remained below transplant donor controls. Controls had broader CDR3 length ranges than HIV repertoires did.

V dropped 1 base and J dropped 1; count of bases not matched to a gene: 9. The CDR3 sequence is 17 residues long. Germline V gene sequence: CDR1 SEHNR, CDR2 FQNEAQ (reference sequence). To note about this clone: Its specificity is not known.

Researchers report immunoSEQ v3.0 was run at survey level. TCRdb keeps only in-frame clones here, not all; method: immunoSEQ multiplex PCR. This sample carries 15,000 to 20,000 clones, more than 65% of them seen once, and the ten largest clones take around 14%. The V call is TRBV7-9, the J call TRBJ1-1; 7 bases agree with TRBD1. The receptor was derived from a woman in her forties or fifties with HIV. The starting material was unsorted PBMCs, obtained 0.5 years before starting antiretroviral therapy. CDR3 sequence: CASSLGRQGITNTEAFF. The CDR3 region has the DNA TGTGCCAGCAGCTTAGGTAGACAGGGCATTACGAACACTGAAGCTTTCTTT. Looking up the rest from reference TRBV7-9 and TRBJ1-1 gives the full variable domain: DTGVSQNPRHKITKRGQNVTFRCDPISEHNRLYWYRQTLGQGPEFLTYFQNEAQLEKSRLLSDRFSAERPKGSFSTLEIQRTEQGDSAMYLCASSLGRQGITNTEAFFGQGTRLTVV.